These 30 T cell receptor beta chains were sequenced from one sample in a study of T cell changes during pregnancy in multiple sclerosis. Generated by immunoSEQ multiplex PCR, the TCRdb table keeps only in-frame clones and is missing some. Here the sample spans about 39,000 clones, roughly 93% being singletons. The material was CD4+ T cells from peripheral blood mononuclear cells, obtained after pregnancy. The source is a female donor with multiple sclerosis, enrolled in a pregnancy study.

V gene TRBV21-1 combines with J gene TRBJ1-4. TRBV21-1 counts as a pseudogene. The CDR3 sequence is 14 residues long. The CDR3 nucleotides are TGTGCCAGCAGCAAAGGGGGGGCTAATGAAAAACTGTTTTTT. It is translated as CASSKGGANEKLFF.

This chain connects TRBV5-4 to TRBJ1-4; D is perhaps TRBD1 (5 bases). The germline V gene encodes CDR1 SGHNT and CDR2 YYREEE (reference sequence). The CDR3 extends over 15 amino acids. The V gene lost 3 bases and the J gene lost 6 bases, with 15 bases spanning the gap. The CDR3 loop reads CASSSLGGSYEKLFF. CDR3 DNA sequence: TGTGCCAGCAGCTCACTGGGGGGGTCTTATGAAAAACTGTTTTTT.

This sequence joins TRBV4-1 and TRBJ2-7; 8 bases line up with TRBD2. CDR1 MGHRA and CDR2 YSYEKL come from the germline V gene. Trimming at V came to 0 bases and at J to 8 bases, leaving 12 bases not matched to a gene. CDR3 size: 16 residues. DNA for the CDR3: TGCGCCAGCAGCCAAGACTACGGGACTAGTAATAGTCAGCAGTACTTC. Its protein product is CASSQDYGTSNSQQYF.

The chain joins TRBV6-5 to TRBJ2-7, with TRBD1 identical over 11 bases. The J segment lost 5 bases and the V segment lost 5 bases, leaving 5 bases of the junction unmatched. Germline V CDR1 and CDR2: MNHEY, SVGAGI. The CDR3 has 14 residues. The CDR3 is CASSAWDRGNEQYF. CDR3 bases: TGTGCCAGCAGTGCCTGGGACAGGGGGAACGAGCAGTACTTC.

The CDR3 bases are TGTGCCAGCAGACCCCCAGGGCGGGGGGGCCGAGATGAGCAGTTCTTC. This sequence encodes CASRPPGRGGRDEQFF. The V gene is TRBV9, the J gene TRBJ2-1; 9 bases are a match to TRBD2. After removal of 5 bases from V and 8 bases from J, the junction contained 14 bases not matched to a gene. The CDR3 sequence is 16 residues long. Germline CDR1 SGDLS, CDR2 YYNGEE.

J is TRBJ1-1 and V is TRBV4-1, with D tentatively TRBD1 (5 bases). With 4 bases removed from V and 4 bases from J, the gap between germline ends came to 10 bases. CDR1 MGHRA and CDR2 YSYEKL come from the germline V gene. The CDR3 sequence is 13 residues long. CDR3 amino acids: CASSRGGSTEAFF. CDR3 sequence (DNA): TGCGCCAGCAGCCGGGGGGGGTCCACTGAAGCTTTCTTT.

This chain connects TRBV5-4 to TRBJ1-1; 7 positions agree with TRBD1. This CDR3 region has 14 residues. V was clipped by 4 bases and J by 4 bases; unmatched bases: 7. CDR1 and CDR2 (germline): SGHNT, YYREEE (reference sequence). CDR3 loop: CASSPAGGGTEAFF. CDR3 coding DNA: TGTGCCAGCAGCCCAGCAGGGGGTGGCACTGAAGCTTTCTTT.

DNA of the CDR3: TGTGCCAGCAGCACCCAGACAAATTCACCCCTCCACTTT. This gives the protein CASSTQTNSPLHF. The V call is TRBV7-8, the J call TRBJ1-6; D unclear. The CDR3 consists of 13 residues. The V gene lost 5 bases and the J gene lost 7 bases, with 9 bases spanning the gap. Per the germline V gene, CDR1 is SGHVS and CDR2 is FQNEAQ.

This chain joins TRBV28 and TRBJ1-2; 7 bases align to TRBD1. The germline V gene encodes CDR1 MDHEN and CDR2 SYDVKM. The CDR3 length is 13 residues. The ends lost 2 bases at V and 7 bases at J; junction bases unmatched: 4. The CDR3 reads CASSLGQESGYTF. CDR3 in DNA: TGTGCCAGCAGTTTAGGACAGGAAAGTGGCTACACCTTC.

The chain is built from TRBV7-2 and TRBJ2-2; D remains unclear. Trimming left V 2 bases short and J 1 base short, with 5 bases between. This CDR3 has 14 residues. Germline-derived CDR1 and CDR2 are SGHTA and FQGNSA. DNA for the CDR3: TGTGCCAGCAGCTTAATCCGGAACACCGGGGAGCTGTTTTTT. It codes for CASSLIRNTGELFF.

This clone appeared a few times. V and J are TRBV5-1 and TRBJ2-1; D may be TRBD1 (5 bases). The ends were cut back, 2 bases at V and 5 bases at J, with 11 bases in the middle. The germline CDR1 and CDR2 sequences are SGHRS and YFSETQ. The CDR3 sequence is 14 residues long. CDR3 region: CASSFMTADNEQFF. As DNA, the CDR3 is TGCGCCAGCAGCTTCATGACAGCCGACAATGAGCAGTTCTTC.

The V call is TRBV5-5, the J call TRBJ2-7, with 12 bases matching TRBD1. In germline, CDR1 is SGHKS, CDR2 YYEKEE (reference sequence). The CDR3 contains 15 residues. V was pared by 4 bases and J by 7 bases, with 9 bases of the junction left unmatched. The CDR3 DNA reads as TGTGCCAGCAGCGCCCCGGGACAGGGGGCGCGTGAGCAGTACTTC. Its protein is CASSAPGQGAREQYF.

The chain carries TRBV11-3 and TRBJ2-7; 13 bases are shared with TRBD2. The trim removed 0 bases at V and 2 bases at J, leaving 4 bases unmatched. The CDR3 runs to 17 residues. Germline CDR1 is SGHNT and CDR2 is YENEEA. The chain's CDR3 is CASSLDAGTSGTYEQYF. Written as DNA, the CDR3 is TGTGCCAGCAGCTTAGATGCAGGGACTAGCGGGACCTACGAGCAGTACTTC.

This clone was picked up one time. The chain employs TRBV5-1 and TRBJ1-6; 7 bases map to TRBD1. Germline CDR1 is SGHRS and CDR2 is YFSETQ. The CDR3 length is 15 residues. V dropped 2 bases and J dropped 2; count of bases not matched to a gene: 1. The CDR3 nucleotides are TGCGCCAGCAGCTTAACAGGGGCCTATAATTCACCCCTCCACTTT. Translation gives CASSLTGAYNSPLHF. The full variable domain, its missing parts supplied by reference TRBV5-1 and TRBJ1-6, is KAGVTQTPRYLIKTRGQQVTLSCSPISGHRSVSWYQQTPGQGLQFLFEYFSETQRNKGNFPGRFSGRQFSNSRSEMNVSTLELGDSALYLCASSLTGAYNSPLHFGNGTRLTVT.

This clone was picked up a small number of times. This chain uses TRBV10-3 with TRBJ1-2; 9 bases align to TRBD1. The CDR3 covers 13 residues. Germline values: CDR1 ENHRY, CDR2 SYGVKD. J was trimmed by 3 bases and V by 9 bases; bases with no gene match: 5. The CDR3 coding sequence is TGTGCCATTCCGGGACAGGGATACTATGGCTACACCTTC. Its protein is CAIPGQGYYGYTF.

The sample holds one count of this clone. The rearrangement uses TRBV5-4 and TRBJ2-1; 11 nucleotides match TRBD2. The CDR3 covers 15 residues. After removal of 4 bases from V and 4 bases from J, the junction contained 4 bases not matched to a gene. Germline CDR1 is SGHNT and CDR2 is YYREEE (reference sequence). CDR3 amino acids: CASSPGTSGYNEQFF. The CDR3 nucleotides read TGTGCCAGCAGCCCGGGGACTAGCGGATACAATGAGCAGTTCTTC.

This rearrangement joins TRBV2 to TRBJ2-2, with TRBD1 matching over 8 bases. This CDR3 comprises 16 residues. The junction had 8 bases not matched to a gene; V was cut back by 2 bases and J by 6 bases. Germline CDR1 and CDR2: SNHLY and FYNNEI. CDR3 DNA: TGTGCCAGCAGTGAAACCGGGACAGGAATAGCCGGGGAGCTGTTTTTT. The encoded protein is CASSETGTGIAGELFF.

CDR3 nucleotides: TGTGCCAGCCAGGGGATCTCCTACAATGAGCAGTTCTTC. This encodes CASQGISYNEQFF. The gene calls are TRBV9 and TRBJ2-1; D is possibly TRBD1 (6 bases). Per the germline V gene, CDR1 is SGDLS and CDR2 is YYNGEE. The V and J ends lost 7 bases and 0 bases respectively, with 8 bases between them. This CDR3 is built from 13 residues. The full variable domain, its missing parts supplied by reference TRBV9 and TRBJ2-1, is DSGVTQTPKHLITATGQRVTLRCSPRSGDLSVYWYQQSLDQGLQFLIQYYNGEERAKGNILERFSAQQFPDLHSELNLSSLELGDSALYFCASQGISYNEQFFGPGTRLTVL.

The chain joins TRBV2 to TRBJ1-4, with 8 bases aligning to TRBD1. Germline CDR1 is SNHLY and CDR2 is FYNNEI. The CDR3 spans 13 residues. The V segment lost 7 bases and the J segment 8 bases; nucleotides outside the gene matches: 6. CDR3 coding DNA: TGTGCCAGCAAACCAGGGGGCATGGAAAAACTGTTTTTT. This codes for CASKPGGMEKLFF.

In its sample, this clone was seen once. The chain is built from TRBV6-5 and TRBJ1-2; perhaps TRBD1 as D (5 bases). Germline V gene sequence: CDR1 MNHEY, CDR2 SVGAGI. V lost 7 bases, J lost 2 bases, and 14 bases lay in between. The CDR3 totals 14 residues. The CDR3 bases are TGTGCCAGCACCACAGGATTTATAAACTATGGCTACACCTTC. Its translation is CASTTGFINYGYTF.

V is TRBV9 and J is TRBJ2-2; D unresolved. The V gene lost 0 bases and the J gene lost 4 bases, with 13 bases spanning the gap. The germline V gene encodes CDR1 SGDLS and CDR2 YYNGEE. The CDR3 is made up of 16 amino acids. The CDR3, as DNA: TGTGCCAGCAGCGTAGTCGTTAGATACCTCACCGGGGAGCTGTTTTTT. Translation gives CASSVVVRYLTGELFF.

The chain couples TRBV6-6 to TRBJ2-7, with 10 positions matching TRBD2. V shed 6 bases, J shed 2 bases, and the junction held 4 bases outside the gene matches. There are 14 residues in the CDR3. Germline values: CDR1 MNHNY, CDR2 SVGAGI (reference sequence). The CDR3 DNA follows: TGTGCCAGCAGACAAGCGGGGGGGACCTACGAGCAGTACTTC. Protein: CASRQAGGTYEQYF.

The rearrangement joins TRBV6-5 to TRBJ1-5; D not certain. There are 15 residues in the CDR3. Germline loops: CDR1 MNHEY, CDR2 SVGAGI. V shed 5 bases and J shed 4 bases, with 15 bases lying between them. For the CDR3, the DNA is TGTGCCAGCAGTACTAACCCGGCTGGGAATCAGCCCCAGCATTTT. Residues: CASSTNPAGNQPQHF.

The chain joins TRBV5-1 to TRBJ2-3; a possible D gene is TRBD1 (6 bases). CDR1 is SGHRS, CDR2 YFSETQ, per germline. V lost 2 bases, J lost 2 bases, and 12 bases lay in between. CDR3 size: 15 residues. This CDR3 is CASSLLSGATDTQYF. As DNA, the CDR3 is TGCGCCAGCAGCTTACTGTCAGGGGCCACAGATACGCAGTATTTT.

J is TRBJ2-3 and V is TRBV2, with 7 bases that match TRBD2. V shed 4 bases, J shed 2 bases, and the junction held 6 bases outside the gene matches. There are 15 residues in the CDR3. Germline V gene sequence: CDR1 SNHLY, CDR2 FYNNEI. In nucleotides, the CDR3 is TGTGCCAGCAGTGTGTTGGGGGGGACCACAGATACGCAGTATTTT. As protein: CASSVLGGTTDTQYF.

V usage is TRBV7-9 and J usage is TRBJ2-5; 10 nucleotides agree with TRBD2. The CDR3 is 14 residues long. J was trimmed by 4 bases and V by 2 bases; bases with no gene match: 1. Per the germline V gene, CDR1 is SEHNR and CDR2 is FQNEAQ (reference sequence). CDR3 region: CASSLLAGAETQYF. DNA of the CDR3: TGTGCCAGCAGCTTACTAGCGGGGGCAGAGACCCAGTACTTC.

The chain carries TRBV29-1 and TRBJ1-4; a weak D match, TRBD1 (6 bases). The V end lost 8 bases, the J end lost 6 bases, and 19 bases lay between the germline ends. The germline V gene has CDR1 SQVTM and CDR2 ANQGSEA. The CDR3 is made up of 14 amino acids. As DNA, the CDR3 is TGCAGCTGTGTTGGGGACAAAGCGGATGAAAAACTGTTTTTT. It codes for CSCVGDKADEKLFF.

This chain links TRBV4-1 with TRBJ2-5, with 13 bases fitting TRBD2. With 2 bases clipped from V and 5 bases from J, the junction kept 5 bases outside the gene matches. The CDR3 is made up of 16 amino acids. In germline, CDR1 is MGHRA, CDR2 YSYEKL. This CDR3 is CASSQLGLAGRETQYF. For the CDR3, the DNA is TGCGCCAGCAGCCAATTGGGACTAGCGGGGCGGGAGACCCAGTACTTC.

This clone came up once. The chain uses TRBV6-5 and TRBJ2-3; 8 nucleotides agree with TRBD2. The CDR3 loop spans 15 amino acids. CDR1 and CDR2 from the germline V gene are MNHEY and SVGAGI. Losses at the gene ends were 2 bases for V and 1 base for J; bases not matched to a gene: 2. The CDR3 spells CASSYMRGGTDTQYF. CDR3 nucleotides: TGTGCCAGCAGTTACATGCGGGGGGGCACAGATACGCAGTATTTT.

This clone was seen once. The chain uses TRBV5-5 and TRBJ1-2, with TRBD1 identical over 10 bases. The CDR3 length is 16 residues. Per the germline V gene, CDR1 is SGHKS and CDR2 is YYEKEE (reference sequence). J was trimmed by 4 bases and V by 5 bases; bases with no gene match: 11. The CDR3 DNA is TGTGCCAGCAGGCAAGGGGACGGGACAGGGGTCTATGGCTACACCTTC. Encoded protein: CASRQGDGTGVYGYTF. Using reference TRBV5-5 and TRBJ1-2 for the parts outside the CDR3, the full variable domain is DAGVTQSPTHLIKTRGQQVTLRCSPISGHKSVSWYQQVLGQGPQFIFQYYEKEERGRGNFPDRFSARQFPNYSSELNVNALLLGDSALYLCASRQGDGTGVYGYTFGSGTRLTVV.